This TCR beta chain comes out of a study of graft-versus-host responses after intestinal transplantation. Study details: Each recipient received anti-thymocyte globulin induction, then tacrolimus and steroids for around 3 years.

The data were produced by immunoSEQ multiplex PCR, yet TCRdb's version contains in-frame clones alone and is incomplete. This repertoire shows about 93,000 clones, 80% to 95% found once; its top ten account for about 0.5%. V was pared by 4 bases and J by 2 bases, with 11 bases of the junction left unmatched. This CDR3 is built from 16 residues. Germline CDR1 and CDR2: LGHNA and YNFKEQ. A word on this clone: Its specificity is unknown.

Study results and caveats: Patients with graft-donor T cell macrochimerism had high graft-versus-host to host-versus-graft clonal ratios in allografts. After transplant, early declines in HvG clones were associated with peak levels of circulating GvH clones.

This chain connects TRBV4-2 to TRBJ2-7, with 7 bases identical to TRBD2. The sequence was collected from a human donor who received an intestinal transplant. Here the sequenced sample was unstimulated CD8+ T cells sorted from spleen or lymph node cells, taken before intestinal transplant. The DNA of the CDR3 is TGTGCCAGCAGCCTAGAGGGAGGCCTAGCGGCCTACGAGCAGTACTTC. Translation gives CASSLEGGLAAYEQYF.